This passage covers 8 T cell receptor beta chains from one sample sequenced in a study of technical replicates of blood from several donors. Produced via immunoSEQ multiplex PCR; TCRdb's table is partial and in-frame only. The profile shows about 84,000 clones, 95% to 98% of them singletons. Sequencing was done on a sample of T cells isolated from PBMCs. The receptor source for this set is a human donor in good health.

The V call is TRBV12-5, the J call TRBJ2-3; D not certain. This CDR3 is built from 16 residues. Germline lookup yields CDR1 LGHNT and CDR2 FRNRAP. Trimming removed 2 bases at V and 0 bases at J, with 12 bases between. CDR3 nucleotide sequence: TGTGCTAGTGGTTTGTTAGTAACAGCTAGCACAGATACGCAGTATTTT. It translates to CASGLLVTASTDTQYF.

The V and J genes are TRBV5-1 and TRBJ1-1; D is possibly TRBD1 (6 bases). The germline V gene encodes CDR1 SGHRS and CDR2 YFSETQ. This CDR3 spans 13 amino acids. V was clipped by 4 bases and J by 5 bases, with 12 bases between them. CDR3 region: CASSAQGNTEAFF. The DNA of the CDR3 is TGCGCCAGCAGCGCACAGGGAAATACTGAAGCTTTCTTT.

The V gene is TRBV2, the J gene TRBJ1-5, with a tentative D call TRBD1 (6 bases). Germline CDR1 SNHLY, CDR2 FYNNEI. The CDR3 length is 15 residues. The V and J ends lost 4 bases and 4 bases respectively, with 14 bases between them. The CDR3 DNA reads TGTGCCAGCAGTGCTGAGGACAGTTTTAATCAGCCCCAGCATTTT. It specifies CASSAEDSFNQPQHF.

The J gene is TRBJ2-5, the V gene TRBV30; 8 bases map to TRBD2. The CDR3 totals 15 residues. J was trimmed by 0 bases and V by 4 bases; bases with no gene match: 7. Germline CDR1 GTSNPN, CDR2 SVGIG (reference sequence). For the CDR3, the DNA is TGTGCCTGGAATAATGCGGGGGGCCACCAAGAGACCCAGTACTTC. Amino acids: CAWNNAGGHQETQYF. The full variable domain, in which reference TRBV30 and TRBJ2-5 provide the parts outside the CDR3, is SQTIHQWPATLVQPVGSPLSLECTVEGTSNPNLYWYRQAAGRGLQLLFYSVGIGQISSEVPQNLSASRPQDRQFILSSKKLLLSDSGFYLCAWNNAGGHQETQYFGPGTRLLVL.

The rearrangement joins TRBV6-5 to TRBJ1-5; no firm D call. V was trimmed by 4 bases and J by 4 bases, leaving 8 bases between them. CDR3 length: 13 amino acids. CDR1 and CDR2 from the germline V gene are MNHEY and SVGAGI. CDR3: CASSWAPNQPQHF. In DNA, the CDR3 is TGTGCCAGCAGTTGGGCGCCAAATCAGCCCCAGCATTTT.

The chain combines TRBV2 with TRBJ1-2; 8 nucleotides match TRBD1. Germline V gene data show CDR1 as SNHLY and CDR2 as FYNNEI. This CDR3 is 14 amino acids long. With 8 bases clipped from V and 4 bases from J, the junction kept 9 bases outside the gene matches. The CDR3 reads CASGDRGGGYGYTF. CDR3 nucleotides: TGTGCCAGCGGAGACAGGGGCGGGGGCTATGGCTACACCTTC. The variable domain in full, completed from reference TRBV2 and TRBJ1-2, reads EPEVTQTPSHQVTQMGQEVILRCVPISNHLYFYWYRQILGQKVEFLVSFYNNEISEKSEIFDDQFSVERPDGSNFTLKIRSTKLEDSAMYFCASGDRGGGYGYTFGSGTRLTVV.

The genes are TRBV7-9 and TRBJ1-5; maybe TRBD1 (6 bases). This CDR3 is built from 15 residues. CDR1 and CDR2 (germline): SEHNR, FQNEAQ (reference sequence). Trimming removed 5 bases from V and 4 bases from J, with 15 bases in between. The DNA of the CDR3 is TGTGCCAGCAGCCCAGGGGCCGAGGGTAATCAGCCCCAGCATTTT. This encodes CASSPGAEGNQPQHF.

V usage is TRBV5-1 and J usage is TRBJ2-2, with TRBD2 matching 11 bases. V shed 3 bases and J 4 bases; nucleotides not matched to a gene: 14. The CDR3 consists of 19 residues. CDR1 and CDR2 (germline): SGHRS, YFSETQ. Here the CDR3 reads CASSSRGLAEPAGTGELFF. For the CDR3, the DNA is TGCGCCAGCAGCTCTAGGGGACTAGCGGAGCCAGCGGGCACCGGGGAGCTGTTTTTT.